This T cell receptor beta chain was recorded in a study of PD-L1 blockade in urothelial cancer. The overall study: Patients commenced intravenous atezolizumab, 1,200 mg every 3 weeks, in the mid-2010s. Blood yielded a median of about 140,000 T cells per sample.

Time point in this sample: pretreatment peripheral blood. The study enrolled patients with locally advanced or metastatic urothelial carcinoma. Each patient gave between 1 and 8 samples, pretreatment and on-treatment. TCRdb keeps only in-frame clones here, not all; method: immunoSEQ multiplex PCR. The repertoire holds tens of thousands of clones, with approximately 83% as singletons. The CDR3 is 15 residues long. CDR1 is MNHEY, CDR2 SVGAGI, per germline. Germline trimming cut 0 bases from V and 11 bases from J; bases unmatched to any gene: 6. The chain links TRBV6-5 to TRBJ1-4; 10 bases align to TRBD1. This clonotype was sampled from a man aged 55 to 70 with urothelial cancer. Sample: PBMCs, taken around atezolizumab (anti-PD-L1) treatment. The chain's CDR3 is CASSYSDGTGEKLFF. In nucleotides, the CDR3 is TGTGCCAGCAGTTACTCGGATGGGACAGGGGAGAAACTGTTTTTT.